This section outlines one T cell receptor (beta chain) sequence together with its context. The antigen it binds to is not known. The input lacks base qualities; no much larger clone sits a single base away. Sequenced on an Illumina NovaSeq 6000. cDNA libraries for TCRalpha and TCRbeta were prepared by 5'RACE using constant-segment primers, with sample barcodes and unique molecular identifiers added. RNA was extracted from every sample with Trizol reagent. Libraries were amplified in two PCR steps, with a second sample barcode and Illumina TruSeq adapters added in the second step. Libraries were sequenced on an Illumina NovaSeq with 2 x 150 bp paired-end reads. The paper's data handling went like this. Demultiplexing of reads and collapsing into UMI-guided consensus sequences were performed with migec v1.2.7. Using mixcr v2.1.11, the UMI consensuses were aligned to TRA and TRB V and J templates and assembled into clonotypes. Clonotypes were classified as expanded or contracted when called significant by both edgeR and NoisET, with noise models trained on biological replicates. For edgeR calls, the thresholds were a false discovery rate-adjusted p below 0.01 and a log2 fold-change of 1. As an exploratory analysis of dynamics, max-normalized trajectories of the 1000 most abundant clonotypes were examined with PCA combined with hierarchical clustering. Each responding clone was given a CD4 or CD8 phenotype based on the CD4+ and CD8+ repertoires, which had been sequenced separately. Through fastp at Q25 and MiXCR, TCRdb rebuilt clones from the public reads, retaining in-frame beta chains. Every entry covers one CDR3 protein and lists the most common genes and DNA from its rows. Clone size and V and J calls follow TCRdb, not the original study. The sample table contains 300,000 to 400,000 distinct CDR3 sequences; only one count was recorded for 15% to 20% of them. The top ten clonotypes cover 20% to 25% of the sample.

This sample stems from a study of T-cell memory formation after mild COVID-19 (dated by TCRdb to the early 2020s). The study in broad terms: TCR sequence clusters from the two donors were found to be largely donor specific. Two young, previously healthy adult volunteers, one female and one male, were included in the cohort. T-cell clones expanding and contracting after mild COVID-19 in two donors were tracked by longitudinal TCRalpha and TCRbeta repertoire sequencing.

CDR1 and CDR2 are drawn from the germline V gene (reference sequence): DFQATT, SNEGSKA. Trimmed from V: 4 bases; trimmed from J: 5 bases; junction bases lacking a gene match: 9. Counted from cysteine to phenylalanine, this CDR3 has 14 amino acids. Only the CDR3 portion is preserved as DNA: 42 bases, with reading frame beginning at the first base. The research as a whole found: Contracting CD4+ clones turned up mainly in the CM and EM memory subsets, whereas EMRA was where CD8+ clones were enriched. Clones that contracted from day 15 to 85 showed balanced CD4/CD8 phenotypes, whereas a second wave of clones that expanded from day 15 to 37 leaned towards CD4+. Some responding clones were detected in pre-infection memory, which suggested that pre-existing cross-reactive memory T cells had joined the SARS-CoV-2 response. Whether the second-wave clones peaking on day 37 were SARS-CoV-2 specific was not confirmed. The study covered only a couple of mild cases, and larger cohorts including severe cases with pre-infection samples were considered necessary.

PBMCs were isolated by Ficoll-Paque density gradient centrifugation. The sequenced sample was PBMCs or a T cell subset sorted from them (not recorded which). This receptor was taken from a man younger than 35 who had mild COVID-19 (a few samples of this study predate the infection). The sample titles of this study are shuffled in the database, so cell type and time point are left out; the donor was told from shared clones. The sequence links TRBV20-1 to TRBJ2-5, with 8 middle bases fitting TRBD2. The CDR3 protein: CSATRGGLGETQYF. The nucleotide sequence reads TGCAGTGCTACCCGGGGGGGCCTTGGGGAGACCCAGTACTTC.